The T cell receptor (beta chain) described here comes from a study of T cells in tuberculosis. About this clone itself: Its matching antigen is unknown.

Libraries were prepared by immunoSEQ multiplex PCR; TCRdb keeps only in-frame clonotypes and omits some of them. This sample has tens of thousands of clones; approximately 97% occur once, and the top ten carry under 8%. General study points: Active tuberculosis alpha repertoires lay closer to GMM-specific TCRs than controls'. Shorter CDR3-alpha in active tuberculosis partly drove smaller distances.

The sequencing input was PBMCs. The TCR originated in a donor aged 10-29 years with latent tuberculosis or without tuberculosis infection.

The CDR3 DNA reads TGTGCCAGCCGGGGGGGAAACTACGAGCAGTACTTC. This encodes CASRGGNYEQYF. The chain employs TRBV6-5 and TRBJ2-7; TRBD2 aligns across 8 bases. Germline lookup yields CDR1 MNHEY and CDR2 SVGAGI. V lost 8 bases, J lost 3 bases, and 3 bases stayed unmatched. CDR3 size: 12 residues.